The rows below give T cell receptor beta chains drawn from one sample of a study of spatial heterogeneity in lung cancer. One entry per CDR3 protein results from TCRdb running MiXCR on the 5' RACE reads. The table has about 100,000 distinct CDR3 sequences, 3.5% to 5% seen once. This material consisted of lung tumor tissue, taken at surgery. The receptors here all came from a male donor with early-stage non-small cell lung cancer. Each CDR3 is given with its conserved first and last residue. The D gene is left open where the match is weak. Some rows mark clone size as missing; the rest say once, few, many or name a class of expanded clone.

V gene	CDR3 length	D gene	clone size	J gene	CDR3 protein	CDR3 DNA
TRBV28	14	NA	NA	TRBJ1-1	CASSFRTMNTEAFF	TGTGCCAGCAGTTTCAGGACAATGAACACTGAAGCTTTCTTT
TRBV3-1	18	TRBD1	many	TRBJ2-2	CASSQDGWGQPNTGELFF	TGTGCCAGCAGCCAAGATGGATGGGGACAGCCGAACACCGGGGAGCTGTTTTTT
TRBV29-1	14	NA	many	TRBJ2-2	CSANIAAGAGELFF	TGCAGCGCCAATATCGCCGCCGGGGCCGGGGAGCTGTTTTTT
TRBV11-2	16	TRBD2	many	TRBJ2-1	CASSTTSGRIYNEQFF	TGTGCCAGCAGCACCACTAGCGGGAGGATATACAATGAGCAGTTCTTC
TRBV28	13	NA	few	TRBJ2-6	CASRYSGANVLTF	TGTGCCAGCCGATACTCTGGGGCCAACGTCCTGACTTTC
TRBV3-1	15	NA	many	TRBJ1-2	CASSQDTVALYGYTF	TGTGCCAGCAGCCAGGACACAGTTGCCCTCTATGGCTACACCTTC
TRBV6-5	13	NA	many	TRBJ2-7	CASSGAGSYEQYF	TGTGCCAGCAGTGGAGCGGGTTCCTACGAGCAGTACTTC
TRBV29-1	13	NA	many	TRBJ2-7	CSVEDSYRGEQYF	TGCAGCGTTGAAGACTCCTATAGGGGCGAGCAGTACTTC
TRBV12-3/TRBV12-4	13	NA	many	TRBJ2-7	CASSLVSRGEQYF	TGTGCCAGCAGCCTTGTGTCACGAGGCGAGCAGTACTTC
TRBV11-2	15	NA	many	TRBJ1-6	CASSLTSDPVSPLHF	TGTGCCAGCAGCTTAACGAGTGACCCGGTTTCACCCCTCCACTTT
TRBV20-1	12	NA	many	TRBJ2-4	CSGLDMLNIQYF	TGCAGTGGCCTCGACATGCTAAACATTCAGTACTTC
TRBV5-1	16	TRBD1	NA	TRBJ2-5	CASSFYGQAQQETQYF	TGCGCCAGCAGCTTCTACGGACAGGCCCAACAAGAGACCCAGTACTTC
TRBV6-5	16	TRBD2	many	TRBJ2-5	CASSYSTSSGQETQYF	TGTGCCAGCAGTTACTCGACTAGCAGTGGTCAAGAGACCCAGTACTTC
TRBV28	13	NA	NA	TRBJ1-4	CASRPGPNEKLFF	TGTGCCAGCAGACCGGGTCCGAATGAAAAACTGTTTTTT
TRBV7-9	14	NA	many	TRBJ2-1	CASSLGSAGLVEVF	TGTGCCAGCAGCTTGGGTAGTGCAGGACTGGTCGAGGTCTTC